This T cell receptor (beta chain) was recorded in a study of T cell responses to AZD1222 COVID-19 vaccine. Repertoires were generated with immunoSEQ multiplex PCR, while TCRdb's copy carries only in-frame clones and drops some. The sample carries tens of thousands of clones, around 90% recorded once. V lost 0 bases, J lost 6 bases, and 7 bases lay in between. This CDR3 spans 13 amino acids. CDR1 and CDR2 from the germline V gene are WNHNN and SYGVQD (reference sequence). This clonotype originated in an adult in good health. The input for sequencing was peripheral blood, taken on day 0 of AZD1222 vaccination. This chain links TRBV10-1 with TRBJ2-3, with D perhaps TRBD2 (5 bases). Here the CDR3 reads CASSESWEDTQYF. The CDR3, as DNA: TGCGCCAGCAGTGAGTCATGGGAGGATACGCAGTATTTT.